What follows is one T cell receptor beta chain and its context. TCRdb analysed the RT-PCR reads with MiXCR anew, one entry per CDR3 protein. The sample includes more than 600,000 distinct CDR3 sequences, approximately 15% of them seen just once. V gave up 5 bases and J gave up 0 bases; unmatched junction bases: 11. This CDR3 has 19 residues. Per germline, CDR1 SGHTA and CDR2 FQGNSA. V usage is TRBV7-2 and J usage is TRBJ2-4, with 12 bases lining up with TRBD2. This sequence was found in a female donor in good health, serving as a healthy control. Sample: memory CD4+ T cells from blood. Here the CDR3 DNA reads TGTGCCAGCAGCCAGGGGGGACTAGCGGGCGACTCAGCCAAAAACATTCAGTACTTC. Its translation is CASSQGGLAGDSAKNIQYF.